The text below deals with one TCR beta chain. Its antigen remains unknown. The sample originates from a study of T-cell memory formation after mild COVID-19. TCRalpha and TCRbeta libraries used 5'RACE with constant-segment primers and UMIs. Using its own MiXCR run on the 5' RACE reads, TCRdb lists one record per CDR3 protein. The data show 200,000 to 300,000 distinct CDR3 sequences, roughly 14% seen once. Whole-study results and caveats: Contracting CD4+ clones sat mainly in CM and EM; CD8+ in EMRA.

The CDR3 is 16 residues long. The germline V gene has CDR1 SGHRS and CDR2 YFSETQ. Trimming left V 6 bases short and J 3 bases short, with 21 bases between. The sequenced material came from PBMCs or a T cell subset sorted from them (not recorded which). The V and J genes are TRBV5-1 and TRBJ1-1; no reliable D call. The receptor's source is an adult woman who had mild COVID-19 (a few samples of this study predate the infection). Cell type and time point are not known. The CDR3: CASKWSGTAGDTEAFF. CDR3 nucleotides: TGCGCCAGCAAATGGAGTGGAACAGCCGGGGACACTGAAGCTTTCTTT.